Listed here is a single T cell receptor beta chain. Its antigen is unidentified. This specimen belongs to a study of T cell repertoires in cytomegalovirus infection. Study summary: Indications of both CMV infection and matching HLA type were provided by public TCR beta signatures.

In TCRdb, the reads were re-called with MiXCR into one record per CDR3 protein. The sample holds 250,000 to 300,000 distinct CDR3 sequences, 25% seen once. Study-level results: CMV-specific HLA-C-restricted TCR beta clonotypes dominated the ex vivo response. People with CMV and the relevant HLA were identified by cumulative public TCR beta family frequency.

This sequence originates from a human donor in good health (CMV status not recorded). Some clones in this sample may be carry-over from other donors' samples. Sequenced: PBMCs.

The CDR3 DNA sequence: TGTGCCAGCAGCTTGCTGGGGAACGGTGAAGCTTTCTTT. Protein product: CASSLLGNGEAFF. J is TRBJ1-1 and V is TRBV11-2; D is unclear. Germline lookup yields CDR1 SGHAT and CDR2 FQNNGV. The CDR3 sequence is 13 residues long. Trimming removed 3 bases from V and 7 bases from J, with 12 bases in between.